This T cell receptor beta chain originates from a study of blood T cells in healthy people across ages. At least ten counts were recorded for this clonotype. Its antigen remains unidentified. Using a J-beta primer mix together with a sample-barcoded 5' primer, a second PCR was run for about 7 to 12 cycles. TCRdb passed the 5' RACE reads through MiXCR, listing each CDR3 protein once. The sample records 1.5 million to 2 million distinct CDR3 sequences, about 30% being singletons. Study-wide points: Diversity estimated from one million T cells was considered an underestimate.

Specimen: blood. The source of this sequence is a woman in her twenties or thirties in good health.

The CDR3 coding sequence is TGTGCCAGCAGCTTTTTACAGGGCAGGTCCTACAATGAGCAGTTCTTC. This codes for CASSFLQGRSYNEQFF. V and J are TRBV7-2 and TRBJ2-1, with D perhaps TRBD1 (6 bases). V dropped 3 bases and J dropped 1 base, with 13 bases sitting between them. This CDR3 has 16 amino acids. Germline-derived CDR1 and CDR2 are SGHTA and FQGNSA.